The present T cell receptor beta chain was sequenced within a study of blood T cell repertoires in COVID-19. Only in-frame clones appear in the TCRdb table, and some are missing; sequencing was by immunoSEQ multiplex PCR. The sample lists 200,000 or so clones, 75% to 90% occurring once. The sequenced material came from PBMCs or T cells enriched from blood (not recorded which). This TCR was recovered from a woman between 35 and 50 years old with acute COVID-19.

In nucleotides, the CDR3 is TGCGCCAGCAGCCAAGAGGGGCAGGGATCGGAAAAACTGTTTTTT. Translated: CASSQEGQGSEKLFF. The V call is TRBV4-3, the J call TRBJ1-4; a weak D match, TRBD1 (5 bases). The CDR3 has 15 amino acids. Trimming stripped 0 bases from V and 8 bases from J, with 13 bases between. Germline-derived CDR1 and CDR2 are LGHNA and YSLEER.